The entry that follows covers one T cell receptor beta chain sequence. Its antigen is not known. These data belong to a study of cytomegalovirus exposure and HLA in healthy donors. Overall study results and limits: Reports showed the classifier diagnosing cytomegalovirus status with high specificity and sensitivity. Cytomegalovirus association was listed for around 170 TCR beta chains.

Use of 60 Vbeta and 13 Jbeta primers characterized the PCR. Produced via immunoSEQ multiplex PCR; TCRdb's table is partial and in-frame only. Altogether about 150,000 clones are present, under 70% being singletons, with the ten largest covering about 3%. The CDR3 is 14 residues long. CDR1 SGHDN and CDR2 FVKESK come from the germline V gene. V was shortened by 1 base and J by 7 bases, with 11 bases between the two germline ends. What was sequenced was PBMCs. The receptor was derived from a woman aged 30 to 39 in good health and CMV-seropositive. The V and J genes are TRBV14 and TRBJ1-5; possibly TRBD1 for D (5 bases). CDR3 DNA: TGTGCCAGCAGCCAAGCCGGGGGACGGCAGCCCCAGCATTTT. Its translation is CASSQAGGRQPQHF.